This TCR beta chain was profiled in a study of T cell repertoires in cytomegalovirus infection. TCRdb reanalysed the reads using MiXCR and keeps one entry per CDR3 protein. The sample records roughly 230,000 distinct CDR3 sequences, about a sixth being singletons. The V gene's germline CDR1 is SGHKS and CDR2 YYEKEE (reference sequence). Trimming cost V 1 base and J 1 base, with 23 bases left between them. The CDR3 is made up of 19 amino acids. This clonotype came up many times. This sequence joins TRBV5-5 and TRBJ1-1; perhaps TRBD1 as D (6 bases). The sequence derives from a human donor in good health (CMV status not recorded). Some clones in this sample may be carry-over from other donors' samples. The material sequenced was CD8+ T cells from PBMCs. The CDR3: CASSLYFRVLGGPNTEAFF. DNA for the CDR3: TGTGCCAGCAGCTTGTACTTTCGGGTCCTGGGGGGCCCGAACACTGAAGCTTTCTTT.